This T cell receptor beta chain was identified in a study of cytomegalovirus exposure and HLA in healthy donors. Note on this clone: Its antigen is unidentified. Different DNA sequences within this sample yield the same CDR3.

The donors were part of the validation cohort, which consisted of about 120 subjects and was separate from the first cohort of under 850 subjects. Study-level points and caveats: Usually a TCR sequence was rare, but some public TCRs were found in many donors. The tendency of first-cohort TCR clusters to co-occur in the 130 or so validation repertoires was identified by a subsequent analysis. Investigators reported 150 to 200 TCR beta chains as tied to cytomegalovirus.

The germline V gene encodes CDR1 LNHDA and CDR2 SQIVND (reference sequence). CDR3 size: 17 residues. V shed 1 base and J 4 bases; nucleotides not matched to a gene: 5. Sequencing used immunoSEQ multiplex PCR; TCRdb keeps in-frame clones, though not all of them. The sample yields some 98,000 clones, roughly 87% seen once. The sequenced sample consisted of PBMCs. The TCR originated in a man aged 18 to 29 in good health and CMV-seropositive. This chain connects TRBV19 to TRBJ2-1; TRBD2 matches at 12 bases. CDR3 nucleotides: TGTGCCAGTAGTATAGTAAGGCTAGCGGGGGGGTACAATGAGCAGTTCTTC. Residues: CASSIVRLAGGYNEQFF.